The T cell receptor beta chain described here comes from a study of T-cell reconstitution after alpha-beta-depleted transplantation in children (dated by TCRdb to the mid-2010s). With regard to the full study: The study quantitatively tracked T-cell immune reconstitution after TCRalphabeta/CD19-depleted allogeneic hematopoietic cell transplantation in children using TCR repertoire profiling.

Reading the label with the study, this specimen's treatment or condition is: allogeneic hematopoietic cell transplantation with graft depleted of TCRalphabeta T cells and CD19 B cells. TCRalphabeta/CD19-depleted allogeneic hematopoietic cell grafts were given to the transplant recipients, all of whom were children. Beyond this particular receptor, the publication reports: Apparently early alphabetaT-cell count recovery about two months after transplant reportedly relied on only several hundred rapidly expanded clones derived from non-depleted graft cells. The high TCRbeta diversity at day 60 in some patients was ascribed to recipient T cells and intrathymic progenitors that had survived conditioning. The frequencies of hyperexpanded clones fell over the following months, and after one year, T-cell counts and TCRbeta diversity were mostly attributed to newly produced T cells.

The germline V gene provides CDR1 SGHAT and CDR2 FQNNGV. V is cut back by 2 bases and J by 1 base, with 19 bases in the junction unmatched. The CDR3 covers 20 residues, taking in both the cysteine and the phenylalanine. Kept here is only the CDR3 DNA, which spans 60 bases and is read in frame from base 1. This clonotype was seen a few times. No antigen is known for it. The record has no base qualities; no much larger clone is one base away. Receptor libraries were prepared by PCR. Sequencing relied on an Illumina HiSeq 2500. TCR libraries were prepared with molecular barcoding, using unique molecular identifiers to normalize TCRbeta repertoire quantification. TCRdb took the public reads, trimmed them with fastp at Q25, ran MiXCR for clone calling and kept in-frame beta chains. Entries that share a CDR3 protein sequence are merged under the most common genes and DNA. This sample is represented by some 460,000 distinct CDR3 sequences; around 16% of them were singletons. In total, the top ten clones hold 25% to 30% of the sample.

The sequence links TRBV11-2 to TRBJ2-5; the central 7 bases match TRBD2. The sequence derives from a boy younger than two who had a stem cell transplant for Wiskott-Aldrich syndrome, so the T cells may come from the graft donor. Source: PBMCs, mostly from graft donor cells, taken 360 days after TCRalphabeta/CD19-depleted stem cell transplant. The CDR3 has the sequence CASSLWRKGGRENGQETQYF. The nucleotides are TGTGCCAGCAGCTTATGGCGGAAGGGAGGGCGGGAGAATGGCCAAGAGACCCAGTACTTC.